The rows below give T cell receptor beta chains drawn from one sample of a study of blood T cell repertoires in COVID-19. Data came from immunoSEQ multiplex PCR; TCRdb stores just in-frame clones and leaves some out. This sample has more than 95,000 clones, with roughly 87% found just once. The material sequenced was peripheral blood. These receptor sequences come from a human donor in a cohort sampled during active COVID-19. Both conserved end residues are part of each CDR3. A D gene is named only where the DNA matches it firmly. Clone size is not always given. Where it is, it says once, few, many or a class for expanded clones.

clone size: .
D gene: .
V gene: TRBV24-1
J gene: TRBJ2-7
CDR3 DNA: TGTGCCACCAGTGATTATGTGACACCCTACGAGCAGTACTTC
CDR3 protein: CATSDYVTPYEQYF

clone size: .
D gene: .
V gene: TRBV24-1
J gene: TRBJ2-5
CDR3 DNA: TGTGCCACCAGTGAAGGGGGGGGGCAAGAGACCCAGTACTTC
CDR3 protein: CATSEGGGQETQYF

clone size: .
D gene: .
V gene: TRBV6-4
J gene: TRBJ2-3
CDR3 DNA: TGTGCCAGCAGAGAACTAGCTGGGAGCTCAGATACGCAGTATTTT
CDR3 protein: CASRELAGSSDTQYF

clone size: .
D gene: .
V gene: TRBV28
J gene: TRBJ1-5
CDR3 DNA: TGTGCCAGCAATACACAGGGCAGCAATCAGCCCCAGCATTTT
CDR3 protein: CASNTQGSNQPQHF

clone size: .
D gene: TRBD1
V gene: TRBV6-5
J gene: TRBJ2-7
CDR3 DNA: TGTGCCAGCAGTTTCGGGACAGGGGCCTACGAGCAGTACTTC
CDR3 protein: CASSFGTGAYEQYF

clone size: .
D gene: .
V gene: TRBV7-2
J gene: TRBJ2-7
CDR3 DNA: TGTGCCAGCAGCTTAAGGCGGGGGCACTCCTACGAGCAGTACTTC
CDR3 protein: CASSLRRGHSYEQYF

clone size: .
D gene: .
V gene: TRBV12-5
J gene: TRBJ2-7
CDR3 DNA: TGTGCTAGTGGTTTGCTTGCGGAACTCTCCTACGAGCAGTACTTC
CDR3 protein: CASGLLAELSYEQYF

clone size: .
D gene: .
V gene: TRBV19
J gene: TRBJ2-1
CDR3 DNA: TGTGCCAGTACCACTCTAGAGGATGAGCAGTTCTTC
CDR3 protein: CASTTLEDEQFF

clone size: .
D gene: .
V gene: TRBV18
J gene: TRBJ1-1
CDR3 DNA: TGTGCCAGCGTACAGGGACCGAACACTGAAGCTTTCTTT
CDR3 protein: CASVQGPNTEAFF

clone size: .
D gene: .
V gene: TRBV29-1
J gene: TRBJ2-1
CDR3 DNA: TGCAGCGTTGGGGCTTACAATGAGCAGTTCTTC
CDR3 protein: CSVGAYNEQFF

clone size: once
D gene: TRBD2
V gene: TRBV5-1
J gene: TRBJ2-7
CDR3 DNA: TGCGCCAGCAGCCCTCTAAAGCGGGAGGGCCTATTCGAGCAGTACTTC
CDR3 protein: CASSPLKREGLFEQYF

clone size: .
D gene: TRBD2
V gene: TRBV19
J gene: TRBJ2-2
CDR3 DNA: TGTGCCAGTTTACGTAGCGGGGTGGGCACCGGGGAGCTGTTTTTT
CDR3 protein: CASLRSGVGTGELFF

clone size: .
D gene: TRBD1
V gene: TRBV29-1
J gene: TRBJ1-2
CDR3 DNA: TGCAGCGTTGAACCGGGACAGGGCTATGGCTACACCTTC
CDR3 protein: CSVEPGQGYGYTF

clone size: .
D gene: .
V gene: TRBV29-1
J gene: TRBJ1-1
CDR3 DNA: TGCAGCGCTCGTAAGGGGGTAGCTGAAGCTTTCTTT
CDR3 protein: CSARKGVAEAFF

clone size: .
D gene: TRBD1
V gene: TRBV7-9
J gene: TRBJ1-2
CDR3 DNA: TGTGCCAGCAGCCCCTGGACAGGGCGCTCTGGCTACACCTTC
CDR3 protein: CASSPWTGRSGYTF

clone size: .
D gene: .
V gene: TRBV11-3
J gene: TRBJ2-7
CDR3 DNA: TGTGCCAGCAGCTTAAGACAGGACCCTTCCTACGAGCAGTACTTC
CDR3 protein: CASSLRQDPSYEQYF

clone size: .
D gene: .
V gene: TRBV13
J gene: TRBJ2-4
CDR3 DNA: TGTGCCAGCAGCTTAGTTCGGGGTCCCACCAAAAACATTCAGTACTTC
CDR3 protein: CASSLVRGPTKNIQYF

clone size: .
D gene: .
V gene: TRBV12-3/TRBV12-4
J gene: TRBJ1-6
CDR3 DNA: TGTGCCAGCAGTTTAGACGGATCGAGGAGCCACCACTTT
CDR3 protein: CASSLDGSRSHHF

clone size: .
D gene: .
V gene: TRBV27
J gene: TRBJ2-7
CDR3 DNA: TGTGCCAGCAGCCTGGGGCAGGGGTGGAGCGAGCAGTACTTC
CDR3 protein: CASSLGQGWSEQYF

clone size: .
D gene: TRBD2
V gene: TRBV5-1
J gene: TRBJ2-2
CDR3 DNA: TGCGCCAGCCGTTGGACTAGCGGGAGTAGGACCGGGGAGCTGTTTTTT
CDR3 protein: CASRWTSGSRTGELFF

clone size: .
D gene: .
V gene: TRBV28
J gene: TRBJ1-6
CDR3 DNA: TGTGCCAGCAGTTTTCGGGGTAATAATTCACCCCTCCACTTT
CDR3 protein: CASSFRGNNSPLHF

clone size: .
D gene: .
V gene: TRBV5-1
J gene: TRBJ2-7
CDR3 DNA: TGCGCCAGCAGCCTGGAAGGGCAGGGGCGGACCGAGCAGTACTTC
CDR3 protein: CASSLEGQGRTEQYF

clone size: .
D gene: .
V gene: TRBV27
J gene: TRBJ2-7
CDR3 DNA: TGTGCCAGCAGCCGGACAACGTACGAGCAGTACTTC
CDR3 protein: CASSRTTYEQYF